Below are 10 T cell receptor beta chains sequenced from a single sample in a study of Ad26.COV2.S vaccination and SARS-CoV-2 variants. Treatment here: around 19 received Ad26.COV2.S at low or high dose, single or two shots; five or six received placebo; per-sample allocation not given. Specimen acquisition occurred on day 63 following the initial vaccine or placebo injection. Measured with immunoSEQ multiplex PCR; TCRdb has only the in-frame clones, and not every one. The repertoire holds about 410,000 clones, with about 88% as singletons. This sample comprised peripheral blood, obtained in a trial of Ad26.COV2.S vaccine versus placebo. These receptors all come from a person aged 18-65 years who received the Ad26.COV2.S COVID-19 vaccine or a placebo.

The chain joins TRBV9 to TRBJ2-3; TRBD1 might be the D (6 bases). V was clipped by 9 bases and J by 0 bases, with 23 bases between them. CDR3 size: 17 residues. Germline assignment: CDR1 SGDLS and CDR2 YYNGEE. This CDR3 reads CATHSLPTGMSTDTQYF. The DNA of the CDR3 is TGTGCCACCCACTCTCTACCAACAGGGATGAGCACAGATACGCAGTATTTT.

The rearrangement joins TRBV3-1 (or the pseudogene TRBV3-2) to TRBJ2-1; D unresolved. V shed 1 base and J shed 8 bases, with 15 bases lying between them. CDR3 size: 15 residues. Germline CDR1 and CDR2: LGHDT and YNNKEL (reference sequence). The CDR3 sequence is CASSQAVPVRHEQFF. The CDR3 DNA follows: TGTGCCAGCAGCCAAGCAGTTCCCGTCAGGCATGAGCAGTTCTTC.

The chain couples TRBV5-1 to TRBJ2-1; tentatively, D is TRBD2 (6 bases). The CDR3 is made up of 14 amino acids. Germline values: CDR1 SGHRS, CDR2 YFSETQ. V gave up 7 bases and J gave up 1 base, with 12 bases separating them. The CDR3 region has the DNA TGCGCCAGCGCACCAGGAGGGTCCTACAATGAGCAGTTCTTC. This sequence encodes CASAPGGSYNEQFF.

In this sample, this clone turned up once. The V and J genes are TRBV5-4 and TRBJ2-3, with D unresolved. In germline, CDR1 is SGHNT, CDR2 YYREEE (reference sequence). There are 16 residues in the CDR3. The V end was cut by 0 bases, the J end by 0 bases, with 11 bases between. CDR3 amino acids: CASSLGSRPSTDTQYF. The CDR3 DNA follows: TGTGCCAGCAGCTTGGGTAGTAGACCCAGCACAGATACGCAGTATTTT.

The chain recombines TRBV6-1 with TRBJ1-6; D remains ambiguous. The germline V gene has CDR1 MNHNS and CDR2 SASEGT. This CDR3 comprises 13 residues. V shed 0 bases and J shed 8 bases, with 5 bases lying between them. The CDR3 DNA reads as TGTGCCAGCAGTGAAGCTCGGGATTCACCCCTCCACTTT. This encodes CASSEARDSPLHF.

Details on this clone: Other DNA sequences of this sample code for an identical CDR3. V and J are TRBV4-2 and TRBJ2-1; 7 bases align to TRBD2. The germline gives CDR1 LGHNA, CDR2 YNFKEQ. The CDR3 runs to 15 residues. The ends lost 0 bases at V and 7 bases at J; junction bases unmatched: 6. Here the CDR3 reads CASSQDRQGGNEQFF. The CDR3 DNA follows: TGTGCCAGCAGCCAAGATCGGCAGGGAGGGAATGAGCAGTTCTTC.

This rearrangement joins TRBV7-2 to TRBJ2-7; a possible D gene is TRBD2 (5 bases). With 2 bases removed from V and 6 bases from J, the gap between germline ends came to 11 bases. CDR1 is SGHTA, CDR2 FQGNSA, per germline. The CDR3 totals 13 residues. The CDR3 spells CASSLKTGIEQYF. CDR3 sequence (DNA): TGTGCCAGCAGCTTAAAAACGGGGATCGAGCAGTACTTC.

The J gene is TRBJ2-3, the V gene TRBV5-1; TRBD1 is a possible D gene (6 bases). CDR1 is SGHRS, CDR2 YFSETQ, per germline. The CDR3 has 15 amino acids. Trimming pared 0 bases from V and 1 base from J, leaving 9 bases between. Here the CDR3 reads CASSLGTAGTDTQYF. CDR3 DNA sequence: TGCGCCAGCAGCTTGGGGACAGCGGGCACAGATACGCAGTATTTT.

This sequence joins TRBV7-2 and TRBJ1-2, with TRBD1 identical over 11 bases. Germline V gene lookup returns CDR1 SGHTA and CDR2 FQGNSA. V shed 5 bases and J 2 bases; nucleotides not matched to a gene: 4. The CDR3 has 15 residues. The CDR3 coding sequence is TGTGCCAGCAGCCCCCGGACAGGGGGCAACTATGGCTACACCTTC. This codes for CASSPRTGGNYGYTF. The full variable domain, with the rest looked up from reference TRBV7-2 and TRBJ1-2, is GAGVSQSPSNKVTEKGKDVELRCDPISGHTALYWYRQSLGQGLEFLIYFQGNSAPDKSGLPSDRFSAERTGGSVSTLTIQRTQQEDSAVYLCASSPRTGGNYGYTFGSGTRLTVV.

This rearrangement joins TRBV7-9 to TRBJ1-3; D uncertain. Per germline, CDR1 SEHNR and CDR2 FQNEAQ (reference sequence). The CDR3 has 11 residues. V lost 10 bases and J 1 base, leaving 5 bases between the germline ends. As DNA, the CDR3 is TGTGCCACTACATCTGGAAACACCATATATTTT. Encoded protein: CATTSGNTIYF. Based on the CDR3 plus reference TRBV7-9 and TRBJ1-3, the full variable domain is DTGVSQNPRHKITKRGQNVTFRCDPISEHNRLYWYRQTLGQGPEFLTYFQNEAQLEKSRLLSDRFSAERPKGSFSTLEIQRTEQGDSAMYLCATTSGNTIYFGEGSWLTVV.